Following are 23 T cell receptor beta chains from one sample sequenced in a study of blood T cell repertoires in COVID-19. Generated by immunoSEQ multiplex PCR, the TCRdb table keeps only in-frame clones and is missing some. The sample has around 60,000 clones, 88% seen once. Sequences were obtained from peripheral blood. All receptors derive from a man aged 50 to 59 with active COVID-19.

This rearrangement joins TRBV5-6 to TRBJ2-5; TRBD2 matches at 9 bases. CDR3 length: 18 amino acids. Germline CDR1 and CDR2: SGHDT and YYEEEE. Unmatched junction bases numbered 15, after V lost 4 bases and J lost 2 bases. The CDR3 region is CASSVGLNGGGAQETQYF. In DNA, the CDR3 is TGTGCCAGCAGCGTGGGATTAAACGGCGGGGGGGCGCAAGAGACCCAGTACTTC.

CDR3 in amino acids: CASSHPRGSNSPLHF. The CDR3 region has the DNA TGCGCCAGCAGCCACCCTCGGGGATCTAATTCACCCCTCCACTTT. This chain connects TRBV4-1 to TRBJ1-6; no firm D call. CDR3 length: 15 residues. Germline values: CDR1 MGHRA, CDR2 YSYEKL. V lost 3 bases, J lost 6 bases, and 12 bases lay in between.

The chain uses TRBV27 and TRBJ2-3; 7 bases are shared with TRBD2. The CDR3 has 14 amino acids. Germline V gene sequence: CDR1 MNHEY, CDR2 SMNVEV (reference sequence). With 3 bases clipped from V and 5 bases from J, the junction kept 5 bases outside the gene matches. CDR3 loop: CASSFRRGRDTQYF. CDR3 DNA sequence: TGTGCCAGCAGTTTCAGGCGGGGGAGAGATACGCAGTATTTT.

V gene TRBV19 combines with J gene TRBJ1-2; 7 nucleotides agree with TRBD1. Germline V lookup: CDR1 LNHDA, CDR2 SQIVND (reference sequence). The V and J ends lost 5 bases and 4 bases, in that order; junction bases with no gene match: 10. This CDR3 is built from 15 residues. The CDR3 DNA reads TGTGCCAGTAGTGCGGGACAGATACCATCCTATGGCTACACCTTC. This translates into CASSAGQIPSYGYTF.

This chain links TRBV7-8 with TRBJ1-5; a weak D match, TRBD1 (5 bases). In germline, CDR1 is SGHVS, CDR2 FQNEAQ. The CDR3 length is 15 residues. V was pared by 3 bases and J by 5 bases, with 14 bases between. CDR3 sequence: CASSLISGLDQPQHF. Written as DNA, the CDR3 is TGTGCCAGCAGCTTGATTTCAGGGCTTGATCAGCCCCAGCATTTT.

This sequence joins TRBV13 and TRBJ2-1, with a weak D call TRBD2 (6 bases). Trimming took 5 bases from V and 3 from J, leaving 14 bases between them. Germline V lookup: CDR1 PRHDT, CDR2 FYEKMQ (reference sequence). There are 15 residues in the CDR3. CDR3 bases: TGTGCCAGCAGCGGGAGGTGGTCCTTCTACAATGAGCAGTTCTTC. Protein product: CASSGRWSFYNEQFF.

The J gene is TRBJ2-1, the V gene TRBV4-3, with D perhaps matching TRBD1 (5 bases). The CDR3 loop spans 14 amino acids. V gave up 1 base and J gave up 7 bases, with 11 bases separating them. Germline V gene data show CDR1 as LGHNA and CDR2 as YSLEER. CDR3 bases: TGCGCCAGCAGCCAAGGACAGATGTATAATGAGCAGTTCTTC. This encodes CASSQGQMYNEQFF.

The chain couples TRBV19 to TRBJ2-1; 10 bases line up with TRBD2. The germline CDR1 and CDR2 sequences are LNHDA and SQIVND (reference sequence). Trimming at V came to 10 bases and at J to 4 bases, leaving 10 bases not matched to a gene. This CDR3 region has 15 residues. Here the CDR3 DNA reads TGTGCCACTGCCCCCCTAGCGGGGGTATACAATGAGCAGTTCTTC. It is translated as CATAPLAGVYNEQFF.

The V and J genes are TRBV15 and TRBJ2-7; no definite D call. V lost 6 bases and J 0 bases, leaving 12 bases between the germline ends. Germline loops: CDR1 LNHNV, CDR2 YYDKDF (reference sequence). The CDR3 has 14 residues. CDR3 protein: CATSSSPSSYEQYF. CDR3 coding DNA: TGTGCCACCAGTTCCTCACCCAGCTCCTACGAGCAGTACTTC.

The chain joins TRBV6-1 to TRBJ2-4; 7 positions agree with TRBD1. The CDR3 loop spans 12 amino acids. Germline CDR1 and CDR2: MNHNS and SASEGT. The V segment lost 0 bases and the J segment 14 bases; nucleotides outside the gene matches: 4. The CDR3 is CASSEALTGKYF. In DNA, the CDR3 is TGTGCCAGCAGTGAAGCCCTGACAGGGAAGTACTTC.

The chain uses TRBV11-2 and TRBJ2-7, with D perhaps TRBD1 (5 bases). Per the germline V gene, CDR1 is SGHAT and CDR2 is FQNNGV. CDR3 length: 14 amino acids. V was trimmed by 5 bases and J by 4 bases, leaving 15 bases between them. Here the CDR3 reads CASSLQGRGYEQYF. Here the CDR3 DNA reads TGTGCCAGCAGCCTGCAGGGTAGGGGATACGAGCAGTACTTC.

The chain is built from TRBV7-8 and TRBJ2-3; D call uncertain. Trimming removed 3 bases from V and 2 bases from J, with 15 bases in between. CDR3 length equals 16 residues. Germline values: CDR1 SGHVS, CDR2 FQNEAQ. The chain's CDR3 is CASSFSQVLNTDTQYF. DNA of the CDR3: TGTGCCAGCAGCTTCAGTCAGGTTTTGAACACAGATACGCAGTATTTT.

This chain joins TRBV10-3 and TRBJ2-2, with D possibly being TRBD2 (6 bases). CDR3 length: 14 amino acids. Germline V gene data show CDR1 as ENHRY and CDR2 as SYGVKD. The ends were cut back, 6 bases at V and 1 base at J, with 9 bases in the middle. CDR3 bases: TGTGCCATCAGACCGGAGGGGAACACCGGGGAGCTGTTTTTT. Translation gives CAIRPEGNTGELFF.

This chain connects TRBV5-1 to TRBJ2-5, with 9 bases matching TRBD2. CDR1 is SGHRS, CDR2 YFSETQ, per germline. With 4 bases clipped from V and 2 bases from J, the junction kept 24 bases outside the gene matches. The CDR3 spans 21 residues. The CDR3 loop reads CASSPSSIGFAGGRRQETQYF. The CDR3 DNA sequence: TGCGCCAGCAGCCCCTCGTCAATCGGGTTCGCGGGGGGGCGTCGGCAAGAGACCCAGTACTTC.

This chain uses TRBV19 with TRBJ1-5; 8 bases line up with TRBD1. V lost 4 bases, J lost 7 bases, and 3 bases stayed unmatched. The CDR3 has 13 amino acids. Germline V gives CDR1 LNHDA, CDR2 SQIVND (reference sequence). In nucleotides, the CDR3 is TGTGCCAGTAGTACCTCAGGGGGCCAGCCCCAGCATTTT. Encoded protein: CASSTSGGQPQHF. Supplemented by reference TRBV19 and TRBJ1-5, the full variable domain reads DGGITQSPKYLFRKEGQNVTLSCEQNLNHDAMYWYRQDPGQGLRLIYYSQIVNDFQKGDIAEGYSVSREKKESFPLTVTSAQKNPTAFYLCASSTSGGQPQHFGDGTRLSIL.

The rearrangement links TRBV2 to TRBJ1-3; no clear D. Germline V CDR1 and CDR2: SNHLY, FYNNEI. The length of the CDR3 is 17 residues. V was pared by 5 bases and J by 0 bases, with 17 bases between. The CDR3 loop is CASSLTPDFYSGNTIYF. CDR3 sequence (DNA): TGTGCCAGCAGTTTAACGCCGGACTTCTACTCTGGAAACACCATATATTTT.

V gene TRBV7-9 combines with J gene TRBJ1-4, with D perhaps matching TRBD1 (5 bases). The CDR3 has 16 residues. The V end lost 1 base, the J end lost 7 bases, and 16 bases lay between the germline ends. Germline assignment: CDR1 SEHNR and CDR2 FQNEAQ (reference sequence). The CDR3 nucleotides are TGTGCCAGCAGCTTAGGAGGTGACAGTCGGTCTGAAAAACTGTTTTTT. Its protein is CASSLGGDSRSEKLFF.

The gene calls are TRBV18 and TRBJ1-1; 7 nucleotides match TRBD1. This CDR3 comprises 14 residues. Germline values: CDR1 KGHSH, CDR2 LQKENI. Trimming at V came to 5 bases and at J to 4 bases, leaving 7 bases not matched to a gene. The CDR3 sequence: CASSTTGVGTEAFF. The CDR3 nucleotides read TGTGCCAGCTCAACTACAGGGGTAGGCACTGAAGCTTTCTTT.

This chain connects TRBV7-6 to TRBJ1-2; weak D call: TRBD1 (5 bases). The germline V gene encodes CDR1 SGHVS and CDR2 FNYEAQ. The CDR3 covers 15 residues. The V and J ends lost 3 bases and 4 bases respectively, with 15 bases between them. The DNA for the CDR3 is TGTGCCAGCAGCTTGGCTATTAGGGGTCCCTATGGCTACACCTTC. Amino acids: CASSLAIRGPYGYTF.

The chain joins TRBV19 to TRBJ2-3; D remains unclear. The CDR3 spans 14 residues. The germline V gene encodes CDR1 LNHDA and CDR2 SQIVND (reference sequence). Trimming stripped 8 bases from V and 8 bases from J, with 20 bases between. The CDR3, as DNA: TGTGCCAGTGCCAGGCAGTTGGTGGATGCTACGCAGTATTTT. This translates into CASARQLVDATQYF. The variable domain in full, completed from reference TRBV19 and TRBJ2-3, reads DGGITQSPKYLFRKEGQNVTLSCEQNLNHDAMYWYRQDPGQGLRLIYYSQIVNDFQKGDIAEGYSVSREKKESFPLTVTSAQKNPTAFYLCASARQLVDATQYFGPGTRLTVL.

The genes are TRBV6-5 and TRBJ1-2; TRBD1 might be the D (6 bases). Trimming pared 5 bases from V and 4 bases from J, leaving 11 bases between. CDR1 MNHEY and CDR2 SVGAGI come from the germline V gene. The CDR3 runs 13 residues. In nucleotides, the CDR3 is TGTGCCAGCAGTCCAGGGGTGGCCTATGGCTACACCTTC. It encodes CASSPGVAYGYTF.

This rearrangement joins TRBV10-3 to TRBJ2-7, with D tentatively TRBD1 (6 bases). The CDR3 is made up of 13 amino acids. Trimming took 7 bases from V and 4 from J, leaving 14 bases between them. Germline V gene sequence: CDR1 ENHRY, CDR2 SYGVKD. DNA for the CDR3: TGTGCCATCATGGGGCAGGGGATATACGAGCAGTACTTC. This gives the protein CAIMGQGIYEQYF.

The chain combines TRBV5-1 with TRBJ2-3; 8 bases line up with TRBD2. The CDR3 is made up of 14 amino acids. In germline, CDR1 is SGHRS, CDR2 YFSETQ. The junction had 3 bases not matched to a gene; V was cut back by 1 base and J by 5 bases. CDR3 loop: CASSLPGGQDTQYF. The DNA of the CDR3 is TGCGCCAGCAGCTTGCCGGGGGGGCAAGATACGCAGTATTTT.